These 22 T cell receptor beta chains share one sample of origin, sequenced in a study of blood T cell repertoires in COVID-19. Clones were read by immunoSEQ multiplex PCR, and TCRdb kept only the in-frame ones, dropping some. In the table there are 95,000 to 110,000 clones, approximately 88% of which are singletons. The sample consisted of peripheral blood. Every receptor here comes from a man between 40 and 49 years old with active or convalescent COVID-19.

This clone was picked up one time. This chain connects TRBV7-7 to TRBJ2-5; 8 bases agree with TRBD1. After removal of 5 bases from V and 4 bases from J, the junction contained 9 bases not matched to a gene. CDR1 is SSHAT and CDR2 is FNYEAQ in the germline V gene (reference sequence). The CDR3 is 15 residues long. CDR3 nucleotides: TGTGCCAGCAGCGTAGGGACAGGCCTGGGAGAGACCCAGTACTTC. Its protein is CASSVGTGLGETQYF.

The chain couples TRBV4-3 to TRBJ1-2; D unclear. Germline values: CDR1 LGHNA, CDR2 YSLEER. This CDR3 contains 13 residues. Trimming cost V 1 base and J 3 bases, with 6 bases left between them. CDR3 sequence: CASSQAFDYGYTF. The DNA of the CDR3 is TGCGCCAGCAGCCAAGCCTTTGACTATGGCTACACCTTC.

This chain links TRBV6-5 with TRBJ1-1; D is unclear. The CDR3 contains 14 residues. Germline assignment: CDR1 MNHEY and CDR2 SVGAGI. V was shortened by 6 bases and J by 3 bases, with 14 bases between the two germline ends. The CDR3 sequence is CASSRRGADTEAFF. DNA of the CDR3: TGTGCCAGCAGCCGTCGGGGAGCGGACACTGAAGCTTTCTTT.

J is TRBJ2-7 and V is TRBV5-6; the D gene is possibly TRBD1 (6 bases). The CDR3 sequence is 13 residues long. V gave up 2 bases and J gave up 2 bases, with 8 bases separating them. CDR1 and CDR2 (germline): SGHDT, YYEEEE. The CDR3 DNA follows: TGTGCCAGCAGCTTAAACAGGGCCTACGAGCAGTACTTC. Protein: CASSLNRAYEQYF.

This clone has more than one count but fewer than ten. The chain recombines TRBV25-1 with TRBJ1-1, with D perhaps matching TRBD1 (6 bases). V lost 3 bases, J lost 2 bases, and 7 bases lay in between. Germline CDR1 reads MGHDK; CDR2 reads SYGVNS. This CDR3 contains 13 residues. Here the CDR3 DNA reads TGTGCCAGCAGTGAGGACAGAAACACTGAAGCTTTCTTT. Translation gives CASSEDRNTEAFF.

This rearrangement joins TRBV7-2 to TRBJ1-2, with D possibly TRBD1 on 5 matching bases. V was pared by 1 base and J by 8 bases, with 14 bases between. CDR3 length: 14 residues. Per germline, CDR1 SGHTA and CDR2 FQGNSA. Written as DNA, the CDR3 is TGTGCCAGCAGCTTAGGGTGGGGGGAAGAGGGCTACACCTTC. It encodes CASSLGWGEEGYTF.

The chain recombines TRBV27 with TRBJ2-6, with D perhaps matching TRBD1 (6 bases). The CDR3 totals 15 residues. V lost 6 bases, J lost 2 bases, and 11 bases lay in between. CDR1 and CDR2 from the germline V gene are MNHEY and SMNVEV (reference sequence). CDR3 sequence: CASRTGTTGANVLTF. In DNA, the CDR3 is TGTGCCAGCAGGACAGGAACTACTGGGGCCAACGTCCTGACTTTC.

The chain joins TRBV7-3 to TRBJ2-2, with 8 bases fitting TRBD2. The CDR3 extends over 13 amino acids. Germline CDR1 is SGHTA and CDR2 is FQGTGA. Unmatched junction bases numbered 8, after V lost 5 bases and J lost 12 bases. CDR3 bases: TGTGCCAGCAGCCCCCAGCCGGGAGGGAAGCTGTTTTTT. Its protein product is CASSPQPGGKLFF.

This clone was picked up one time. This chain connects TRBV27 to TRBJ1-5; 7 bases align to TRBD1. Germline lookup yields CDR1 MNHEY and CDR2 SMNVEV (reference sequence). CDR3 length equals 19 residues. V shed 5 bases and J 0 bases; nucleotides not matched to a gene: 16. CDR3 coding DNA: TGTGCCAGCAGTCCAAGAACAGGGGTTCCGACTTTTAGCAATCAGCCCCAGCATTTT. Translation gives CASSPRTGVPTFSNQPQHF.

The rearrangement joins TRBV6-5 to TRBJ2-1; perhaps TRBD1 as D (7 bases). The CDR3 consists of 15 residues. The V gene lost 6 bases and the J gene lost 3 bases, with 15 bases spanning the gap. Germline assignment: CDR1 MNHEY and CDR2 SVGAGI. CDR3 bases: TGTGCCAGCAGCCCCAGGGGGGCGGACTACAATGAGCAGTTCTTC. This translates into CASSPRGADYNEQFF.

The genes are TRBV5-1 and TRBJ2-7; possibly TRBD1 for D (7 bases). This CDR3 has 16 residues. V was shortened by 4 bases and J by 2 bases, with 19 bases between the two germline ends. The V gene's germline CDR1 is SGHRS and CDR2 YFSETQ. The CDR3 DNA is TGCGCCAGCAGCGATGAGACAGGGAGGTTAACCTACGAGCAGTACTTC. Protein sequence: CASSDETGRLTYEQYF. Full variable domain (missing parts from reference TRBV5-1 and TRBJ2-7): KAGVTQTPRYLIKTRGQQVTLSCSPISGHRSVSWYQQTPGQGLQFLFEYFSETQRNKGNFPGRFSGRQFSNSRSEMNVSTLELGDSALYLCASSDETGRLTYEQYFGPGTRLTVT.

The chain carries TRBV7-9 and TRBJ1-5; tentatively, D is TRBD1 (6 bases). Trimming removed 6 bases from V and 7 bases from J, with 13 bases in between. The CDR3 covers 13 residues. Germline V gene data show CDR1 as SEHNR and CDR2 as FQNEAQ (reference sequence). The CDR3 loop is CASRGTGPQPQHF. CDR3 DNA: TGTGCCAGCAGGGGCACAGGGCCCCAGCCCCAGCATTTT. The complete variable domain, with remaining parts taken from reference TRBV7-9 and TRBJ1-5, reads DTGVSQNPRHKITKRGQNVTFRCDPISEHNRLYWYRQTLGQGPEFLTYFQNEAQLEKSRLLSDRFSAERPKGSFSTLEIQRTEQGDSAMYLCASRGTGPQPQHFGDGTRLSIL.

The chain joins TRBV6-6 to TRBJ2-1, with 8 bases aligning to TRBD1. Per germline, CDR1 MNHNY and CDR2 SVGAGI (reference sequence). Trimming cost V 5 bases and J 6 bases; bases outside gene matches: 6. The CDR3 runs to 14 residues. The CDR3, as DNA: TGTGCCAGCAGTACCCGGACAGGGATCAATGAGCAGTTCTTC. This translates into CASSTRTGINEQFF.

This sequence joins TRBV28 and TRBJ1-5; 8 bases match TRBD1. With 7 bases clipped from V and 6 bases from J, the junction kept 5 bases outside the gene matches. Germline V lookup: CDR1 MDHEN, CDR2 SYDVKM. The CDR3 length is 13 residues. The CDR3 DNA reads TGTGCCAGCACCCGGACAGGGAGTCAGCCCCAGCATTTT. Translation gives CASTRTGSQPQHF.

The V and J genes are TRBV27 and TRBJ1-2, with 7 bases lining up with TRBD1. J was trimmed by 5 bases and V by 0 bases; bases with no gene match: 3. The germline gives CDR1 MNHEY, CDR2 SMNVEV (reference sequence). This CDR3 spans 14 amino acids. CDR3 sequence: CASSLSPGGYGYTF. In nucleotides, the CDR3 is TGTGCCAGCAGTTTATCACCAGGGGGGTATGGCTACACCTTC.

The V and J genes are TRBV28 and TRBJ2-2; perhaps TRBD1 as D (6 bases). This CDR3 contains 15 residues. The V and J ends lost 6 bases and 1 base respectively, with 12 bases between them. Germline CDR1 MDHEN, CDR2 SYDVKM. The CDR3 loop reads CASRGRQENTGELFF. CDR3 DNA: TGTGCCAGCAGGGGGAGACAGGAGAACACCGGGGAGCTGTTTTTT. Variable domain in full (rest from reference TRBV28 and TRBJ2-2): DVKVTQSSRYLVKRTGEKVFLECVQDMDHENMFWYRQDPGLGLRLIYFSYDVKMKEKGDIPEGYSVSREKKERFSLILESASTNQTSMYLCASRGRQENTGELFFGEGSRLTVL.

V is TRBV6-5 and J is TRBJ1-1, with 7 bases fitting TRBD1. CDR1 is MNHEY and CDR2 is SVGAGI in the germline V gene. V lost 7 bases, J lost 6 bases, and 11 bases stayed unmatched. This CDR3 is 14 amino acids long. The CDR3 sequence: CASISQGLIAEAFF. The CDR3, as DNA: TGTGCCAGCATCTCACAGGGGTTAATCGCTGAAGCTTTCTTT.

The chain is built from TRBV3-1 (or the pseudogene TRBV3-2) and TRBJ1-1; D gene uncertain. Trimming took 1 base from V and 5 from J, leaving 11 bases between them. Germline loops: CDR1 LGHDT, CDR2 YNNKEL (reference sequence). The CDR3 is made up of 14 amino acids. The CDR3 reads CASSQAGVRTEAFF. CDR3 DNA sequence: TGTGCCAGCAGCCAAGCCGGGGTAAGGACTGAAGCTTTCTTT.

The chain links TRBV7-3 to TRBJ2-3; 14 positions agree with TRBD2. The CDR3 is made up of 15 amino acids. Germline CDR1 is SGHTA and CDR2 is FQGTGA. The V segment lost 6 bases and the J segment 8 bases; nucleotides outside the gene matches: 7. The CDR3 sequence: CASRPGLAGGGTQYF. In DNA form, the CDR3 reads TGTGCCAGCAGACCCGGACTAGCGGGAGGCGGTACGCAGTATTTT.

The rearrangement uses TRBV5-1 and TRBJ2-7; TRBD1 might be the D (5 bases). Germline V gives CDR1 SGHRS, CDR2 YFSETQ. V lost 3 bases to trimming and J lost 4 bases, with 11 bases between them. This CDR3 is built from 13 residues. Here the CDR3 DNA reads TGCGCCAGCAGCTCCTCTCCAGGGTACGAGCAGTACTTC. It specifies CASSSSPGYEQYF.

This chain links TRBV6-6 with TRBJ1-5; a possible D gene is TRBD1 (5 bases). V was pared by 4 bases and J by 11 bases, with 15 bases between. This CDR3 comprises 13 residues. Germline-derived CDR1 and CDR2 are MNHNY and SVGAGI (reference sequence). CDR3 loop: CASSSKQGTAQHF. CDR3 DNA sequence: TGTGCCAGCAGTTCCAAGCAGGGTACGGCCCAGCATTTT.

The chain links TRBV2 to TRBJ1-5; TRBD1 might be the D (6 bases). The CDR3 extends over 14 amino acids. With 4 bases removed from V and 7 bases from J, the gap between germline ends came to 14 bases. Looked up from germline, CDR1 is SNHLY and CDR2 is FYNNEI. CDR3 residues: CASSGGQLGQPQHF. Written as DNA, the CDR3 is TGTGCCAGCAGTGGGGGGCAGTTGGGGCAGCCCCAGCATTTT.